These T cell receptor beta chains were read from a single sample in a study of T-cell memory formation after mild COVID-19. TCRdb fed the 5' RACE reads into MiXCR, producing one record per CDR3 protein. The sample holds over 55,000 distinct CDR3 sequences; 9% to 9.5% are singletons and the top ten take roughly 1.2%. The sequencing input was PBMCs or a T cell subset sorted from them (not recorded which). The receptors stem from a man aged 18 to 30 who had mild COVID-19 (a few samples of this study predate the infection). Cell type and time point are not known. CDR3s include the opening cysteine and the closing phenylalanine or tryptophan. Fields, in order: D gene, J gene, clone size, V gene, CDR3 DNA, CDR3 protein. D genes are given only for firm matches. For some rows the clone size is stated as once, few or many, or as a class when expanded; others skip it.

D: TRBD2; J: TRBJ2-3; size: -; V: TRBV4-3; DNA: TGCGCCAGCAGCCAGGATACAAGCGGGGGCTCAGATACGCAGTATTTT; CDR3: CASSQDTSGGSDTQYF
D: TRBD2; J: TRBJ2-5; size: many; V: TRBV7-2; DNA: TGTGCCAGCAGGTCAGGACTAGCGAACACTCAAGAGACCCAGTACTTC; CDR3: CASRSGLANTQETQYF
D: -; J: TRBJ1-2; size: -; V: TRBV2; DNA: TGTGCCAGCACCTTGAGTCGGGCGGAGGCCTATGGCTACACCTTC; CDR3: CASTLSRAEAYGYTF
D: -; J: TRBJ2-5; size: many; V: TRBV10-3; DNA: TGTGCCATCAGTGAAGTCAAATCGGGAGAGACCCAGTACTTC; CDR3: CAISEVKSGETQYF
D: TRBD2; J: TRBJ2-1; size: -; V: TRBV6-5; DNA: TGTGCCAGCAGTTTAACCGGGGGGGCGTCCTACAATGAGCAGTTCTTC; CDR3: CASSLTGGASYNEQFF
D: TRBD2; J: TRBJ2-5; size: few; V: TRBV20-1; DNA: TGCAGTGCTAGAGCCCTAGCGGGGGGTTTAGAGACCCAGTACTTC; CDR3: CSARALAGGLETQYF
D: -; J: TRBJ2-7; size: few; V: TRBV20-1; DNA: TGCAGTGCGAAGAGATCGGCAGGGGCCCCCTACGAGCAGTACTTC; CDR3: CSAKRSAGAPYEQYF
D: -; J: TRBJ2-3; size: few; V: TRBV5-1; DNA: TGCGCCAGCAGCTCTGGGGATAGCACAGATACGCAGTATTTT; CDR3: CASSSGDSTDTQYF
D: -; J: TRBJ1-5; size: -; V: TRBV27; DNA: TGTGCCAGCAGTTTCAGAGACAAGGCATCGACCCAGCATTTT; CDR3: CASSFRDKASTQHF
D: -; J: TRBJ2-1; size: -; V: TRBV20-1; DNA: TGCAGTGAGGGTGGCGGGGGCTGGAATGAGCAGTTCTTC; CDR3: CSEGGGGWNEQFF
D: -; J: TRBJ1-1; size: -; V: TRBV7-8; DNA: TGTGCCAGCAGCCCCCAGGGGAACACTGAAGCTTTCTTT; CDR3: CASSPQGNTEAFF
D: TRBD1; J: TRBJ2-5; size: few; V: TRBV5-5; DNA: TGTGCCAGCAGCCAGGGGACAGGTCCCTTGCGCGAGACCCAGTACTTC; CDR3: CASSQGTGPLRETQYF
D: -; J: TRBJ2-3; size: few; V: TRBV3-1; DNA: TGTGCCAGCAGCCAAGGGGGAGGACATACGCAGTATTTT; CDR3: CASSQGGGHTQYF
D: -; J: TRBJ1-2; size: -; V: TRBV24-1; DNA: TGTGCCACCAGTGATAGCGCGGGCTATGGCTACACCTTC; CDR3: CATSDSAGYGYTF
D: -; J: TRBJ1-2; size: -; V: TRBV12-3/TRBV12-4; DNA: TGTGCCAGCACTACGAAGGGATTAGGGGGCTACACCTTC; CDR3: CASTTKGLGGYTF
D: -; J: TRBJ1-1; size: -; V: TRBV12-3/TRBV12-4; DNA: TGTGCCAGCAGTTTTCTGGGGGATGGTGAAGCTTTCTTT; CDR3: CASSFLGDGEAFF
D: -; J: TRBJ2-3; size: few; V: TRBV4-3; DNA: TGCGCCAGCAGCCAGTCTTCCTCTGGGGCAGATACGCAGTATTTT; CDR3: CASSQSSSGADTQYF
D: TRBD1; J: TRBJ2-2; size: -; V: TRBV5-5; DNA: TGTGCCAGCAGGGGACAGACCGCAGGCGGGGAGCTGTTTTTT; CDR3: CASRGQTAGGELFF
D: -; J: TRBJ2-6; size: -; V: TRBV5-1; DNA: TGCGCCAGCAGCTTGGTATTGCCAGGATCTGGGGCCAACGTCCTGACTTTC; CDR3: CASSLVLPGSGANVLTF
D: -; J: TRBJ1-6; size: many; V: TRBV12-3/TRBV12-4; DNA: TGTGCCAGCAGCCTTCGGGACCCTAGGGACTCACCCCTCCACTTT; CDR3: CASSLRDPRDSPLHF
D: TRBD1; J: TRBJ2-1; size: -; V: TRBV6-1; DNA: TGTGCCAGCTCAGACAGGGTTCGGAATGAGCAGTTCTTC; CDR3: CASSDRVRNEQFF
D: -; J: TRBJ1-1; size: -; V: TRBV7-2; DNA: TGTGCCAGCAGCTTAGTAGGGGCGGGCACTGAAGCTTTCTTT; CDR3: CASSLVGAGTEAFF
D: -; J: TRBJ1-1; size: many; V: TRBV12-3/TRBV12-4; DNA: TGTGCCAGCAGCAGGGACGGGGCAGCTTTCTTT; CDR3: CASSRDGAAFF
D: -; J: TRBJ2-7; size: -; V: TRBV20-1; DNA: TGCAGTGCACGCGCAGACTACGAGCAGTACTTC; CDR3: CSARADYEQYF
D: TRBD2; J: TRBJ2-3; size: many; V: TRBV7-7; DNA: TGTGCCAGCAGCTCAGCGGGGGCGGCAGATACGCAGTATTTT; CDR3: CASSSAGAADTQYF
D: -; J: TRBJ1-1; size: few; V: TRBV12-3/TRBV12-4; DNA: TGTGCCAGCAGTTTAAGGGGACGGCATTCCAACACTGAAGCTTTCTTT; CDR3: CASSLRGRHSNTEAFF
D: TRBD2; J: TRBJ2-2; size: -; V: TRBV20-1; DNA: TGCAGTGCTAGAGAGATACTAGCGGACCTGGTGACCGGGGAGCTGTTTTTT; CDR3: CSAREILADLVTGELFF
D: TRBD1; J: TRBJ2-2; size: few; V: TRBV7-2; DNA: TGTGCCAGCAGGGGGACAGGGATAGACACCGGGGAGCTGTTTTTT; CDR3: CASRGTGIDTGELFF
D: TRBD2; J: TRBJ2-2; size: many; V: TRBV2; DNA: TGTGCCACCCCGGGTAGCGGGGGTGCGAACACCGGGGAGCTGTTTTTT; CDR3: CATPGSGGANTGELFF
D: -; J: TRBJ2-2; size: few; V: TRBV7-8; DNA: TGTGCCAGCAGCCCACAGGGTTACACCGGGGAGCTGTTTTTT; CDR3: CASSPQGYTGELFF
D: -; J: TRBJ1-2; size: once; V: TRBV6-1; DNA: TGTGCCAGCAGTGAAGTTCCAGGGATCTTTGGTGGCTACACCTTC; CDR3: CASSEVPGIFGGYTF
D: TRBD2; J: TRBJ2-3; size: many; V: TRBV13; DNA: TGTGCCAGCAGCCGCCGAGCCCAGCGGGGGTTAAGCACAGATACGCAGTATTTT; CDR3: CASSRRAQRGLSTDTQYF
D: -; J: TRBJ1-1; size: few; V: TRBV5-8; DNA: TGTGCCAGCAGCTTGGGGCCTGGGGGACTAGAAGCTTTCTTT; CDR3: CASSLGPGGLEAFF
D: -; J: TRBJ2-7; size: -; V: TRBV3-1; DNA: TGTGCCAGCAGCCAAGGACTGGCTTCCTACGAGCAGTACTTC; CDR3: CASSQGLASYEQYF
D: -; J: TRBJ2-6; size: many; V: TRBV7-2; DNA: TGTGCCAGCAGCCCTGGCTCGACCGGGGCCAACGTCCTGACTTTC; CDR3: CASSPGSTGANVLTF
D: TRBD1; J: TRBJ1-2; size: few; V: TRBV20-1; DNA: TGCAGTGCCGCGACAGGGATTCACTATGGCTACACCTTC; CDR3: CSAATGIHYGYTF
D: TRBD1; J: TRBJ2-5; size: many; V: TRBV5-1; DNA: TGCGCCAGCAGCTTGGCTGGGACAGGGGAAGAGACCCAGTACTTC; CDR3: CASSLAGTGEETQYF
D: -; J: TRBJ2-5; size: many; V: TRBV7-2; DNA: TGTGCCAGCAGCTTAGGACAGACTAGTTTGGGCGAGACCCAGTACTTC; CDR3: CASSLGQTSLGETQYF